The source of this TCR beta chain is a study of human T cells and chemical hapten exposure. The wider study: Sensitization was performed using 2% DPC on a 2 cm by 2 cm upper inner arm skin site. Overall study results and limits: As patch test score rose, PT1 expanded TCR counts tended to rise as well. Every donor had alopecia, and their immune response may therefore differ from healthy people's.

Trimming stripped 0 bases from V and 2 bases from J, with 3 bases between. Germline V gene sequence: CDR1 SGHTA, CDR2 FQGNSA. CDR3 length: 13 residues. What the library attached to individual cDNA molecules were unique molecular identifiers. In TCRdb, the RACE reads were re-called with MiXCR into one record per CDR3 protein. The repertoire holds tens of thousands of distinct CDR3 sequences, with around 10% as singletons. Concerning this clonotype: The antigen remains undetermined.

As to time point: patch test 1, 2 weeks after DPC sensitization. Treatment of the sample: therapeutic diphenylcyclopropenone sensitization with weekly scalp DPC. This receptor was obtained from a woman in her forties or fifties with alopecia areata. Some clones in this sample may be carry-over from other donors' samples. The chain links TRBV7-2 to TRBJ2-3; D is undetermined. Sequenced material: whole blood, taken in connection with sensitization to the hapten diphenylcyclopropenone (DPC). CDR3 sequence: CASSLASTDTQYF. In nucleotides, the CDR3 is TGTGCCAGCAGCTTAGCGTCCACAGATACGCAGTATTTT. Variable domain in full (rest from reference TRBV7-2 and TRBJ2-3): GAGVSQSPSNKVTEKGKDVELRCDPISGHTALYWYRQSLGQGLEFLIYFQGNSAPDKSGLPSDRFSAERTGGSVSTLTIQRTQQEDSAVYLCASSLASTDTQYFGPGTRLTVL.